Below, 21 T cell receptor beta chains from the same sample are listed, as sequenced in a study of regulatory T cells in long-lasting Graves disease. Libraries of TCR beta came from iRepertoire HTBI primers plus Arm-PCR of CDR3 regions. One entry per CDR3 protein, called by TCRdb with MiXCR from the multiplex PCR reads. The sample has about 520,000 distinct CDR3 sequences; 12% are singletons. Specified time point: newly diagnosed GD, antithyroid drugs for less than 3 months. The TCR library used RNA extracted from PBMCs. These sequences were also reported in another study, on T cells in Graves' hyperthyroidism and ophthalmopathy.

This specimen consisted of peripheral blood mononuclear cells (PBMCs), obtained at new diagnosis, from a patient treated with antithyroid drugs. These receptors were collected from a woman aged 25 to 39 with Graves disease.

The chain uses TRBV6-2 or TRBV6-3 and TRBJ2-1; D is uncertain. This CDR3 spans 18 amino acids. Germline loops: CDR1 MNHEY, CDR2 SVGEGT. The germline V and J ends were trimmed by 2 bases and 7 bases, with 24 bases remaining between them. CDR3 protein: CASSYGPAAIPSANEQFF. As DNA, the CDR3 is TGTGCCAGCAGTTACGGACCCGCCGCTATTCCCTCCGCTAATGAGCAGTTCTTC.

This CDR3 is CARTDRVWLETQYF. Written as DNA, the CDR3 is TGTGCCAGGACCGACAGGGTTTGGTTGGAGACCCAGTACTTC. The V gene is TRBV5-6, the J gene TRBJ2-5; 7 bases line up with TRBD1. This CDR3 is built from 14 residues. Losses at the gene ends were 8 bases for V and 5 bases for J; bases not matched to a gene: 12. Germline CDR1 is SGHDT and CDR2 is YYEEEE. Drawing the rest from reference TRBV5-6 and TRBJ2-5, the complete variable domain is DAGVTQSPTHLIKTRGQQVTLRCSPKSGHDTVSWYQQALGQGPQFIFQYYEEEERQRGNFPDRFSGHQFPNYSSELNVNALLLGDSALYLCARTDRVWLETQYFGPGTRLLVL.

This clonotype was recorded only once. The germline gene is not matched at one end of the junction; a read error may be the cause. The V gene is TRBV19, the J gene TRBJ2-1; 10 bases line up with TRBD2. Germline CDR1 LNHDA, CDR2 SQIVND (reference sequence). CDR3 length equals 15 residues. CDR3 in amino acids: CAGSIGLAEYNEQFF. The CDR3 nucleotides are TGTGCCGGTAGTATAGGACTAGCGGAATACAATGAGCAGTTCTTC.

This chain uses TRBV6-1 with TRBJ1-2; D is unclear. Looked up from germline, CDR1 is MNHNS and CDR2 is SASEGT. CDR3 length: 14 residues. Trimming shortened V by 5 bases and J by 8 bases, and 18 bases separated the two germline ends. DNA of the CDR3: TGTGCCAGCAGTCTACGCGGTACGTTTGGCGGCTACACCTTC. Protein sequence: CASSLRGTFGGYTF.

This clonotype was observed at least ten times. The V and J genes are TRBV12-3 or TRBV12-4 and TRBJ2-3, with D tentatively TRBD1 (6 bases). The CDR3 runs to 11 residues. Trimming took 7 bases from V and 6 from J, leaving 8 bases between them. This CDR3 is CASTQGDTQYF. The CDR3 nucleotides are TGTGCCAGCACCCAGGGGGATACGCAGTATTTT.

The V and J genes are TRBV4-1 and TRBJ1-5, with D possibly being TRBD1 (5 bases). CDR1 and CDR2 from the germline V gene are MGHRA and YSYEKL. With 0 bases removed from V and 11 bases from J, the gap between germline ends came to 14 bases. The CDR3 sequence is 14 residues long. As DNA, the CDR3 is TGCGCCAGCAGCCAAGACAGGGCCGACTCAGCCCAGCATTTT. Its protein product is CASSQDRADSAQHF.

This clonotype was detected many times. The V and J genes are TRBV19 and TRBJ1-2; 7 nucleotides agree with TRBD1. CDR3 length: 15 residues. The V segment lost 4 bases and the J segment 7 bases; nucleotides outside the gene matches: 12. Per the germline V gene, CDR1 is LNHDA and CDR2 is SQIVND (reference sequence). This chain's CDR3 is CASSTPSGGLFGYTF. CDR3 in DNA: TGTGCCAGTAGTACCCCGTCAGGGGGACTATTTGGCTACACCTTC.

This chain links TRBV6-2 or TRBV6-3 with TRBJ2-5, with 7 bases identical to TRBD2. With 4 bases clipped from V and 5 bases from J, the junction kept 10 bases outside the gene matches. This CDR3 region has 15 residues. Germline CDR1 and CDR2: MNHEY and SVGEGT. The CDR3 sequence is CASSSLGGGEETQYF. The CDR3 coding sequence is TGTGCCAGCAGTTCCCTGGGGGGGGGAGAGGAGACCCAGTACTTC.

For this clonotype: Since a much larger clone is just one base distant, this may be a read error. V is TRBV2 and J is TRBJ2-4; TRBD2 matches at 9 bases. The CDR3 is 14 residues long. Germline V gene data show CDR1 as SNHLY and CDR2 as FYNNEI. CDR3 loop: CATQGGLAKTIQYF. Here the CDR3 DNA reads TGTGCCACCCAGGGGGGACTAGCCAAAACCATTCAGTACTTC.

This chain connects TRBV18 to TRBJ1-5; D may be TRBD1 (5 bases). CDR1 and CDR2 from the germline V gene are KGHSH and LQKENI. The ends were cut back, 3 bases at V and 6 bases at J, with 12 bases in the middle. The CDR3 spans 14 residues. The CDR3 sequence: CASSPENGAQPQHF. CDR3 nucleotide sequence: TGTGCCAGCTCACCCGAGAACGGGGCTCAGCCCCAGCATTTT.

At least ten counts were recorded for this clonotype. V usage is TRBV10-3 and J usage is TRBJ1-2; 7 nucleotides line up with TRBD1. The V and J ends lost 4 bases and 3 bases, in that order; junction bases with no gene match: 2. The V gene's germline CDR1 is ENHRY and CDR2 SYGVKD. The CDR3 runs to 13 residues. The CDR3 bases are TGTGCCATCAGTGGACAGGGAGACTATGGCTACACCTTC. This codes for CAISGQGDYGYTF.

This sequence joins TRBV11-2 and TRBJ2-7, with a possible D match to TRBD1 (6 bases). V was pared by 3 bases and J by 3 bases, with 15 bases between. This CDR3 has 15 residues. Germline loops: CDR1 SGHAT, CDR2 FQNNGV. CDR3 DNA: TGTGCCAGCAGCTTCGGCAGGGGCTCCTTCTACGAGCAGTACTTC. It yields the protein CASSFGRGSFYEQYF.

This clonotype occurred a few times. This chain links TRBV30 with TRBJ1-1; 8 positions agree with TRBD1. In germline, CDR1 is GTSNPN, CDR2 SVGIG (reference sequence). This CDR3 comprises 13 residues. V was pared by 7 bases and J by 5 bases, with 9 bases of the junction left unmatched. The CDR3 DNA sequence: TGTGCCTTCCGAACAGGGGGGGGTACTGAAGCTTTCTTT. Its translation is CAFRTGGGTEAFF.

At least ten counts were recorded for this clonotype. J is TRBJ2-7 and V is TRBV28, with 15 bases fitting TRBD2. The length of the CDR3 is 16 residues. The ends lost 4 bases at V and 7 bases at J; junction bases unmatched: 8. In germline, CDR1 is MDHEN, CDR2 SYDVKM. CDR3: CASSSPGLAGGVEQYF. CDR3 DNA: TGTGCCAGCAGTTCACCGGGACTAGCGGGAGGAGTGGAGCAGTACTTC.

This sequence joins TRBV27 and TRBJ2-1, with TRBD2 matching 7 bases. CDR3 length: 16 residues. J gave up 6 bases and V 4 bases, and 12 bases lay outside the gene matches. Germline CDR1 and CDR2: MNHEY and SMNVEV (reference sequence). The CDR3 sequence is CASSSLGGRVGNEQFF. For the CDR3, the DNA is TGTGCCAGCAGTTCCCTTGGCGGGAGAGTAGGCAATGAGCAGTTCTTC.

This clonotype was recorded at least ten times. The chain couples TRBV9 to TRBJ2-1; TRBD2 might be the D (5 bases). The CDR3 sequence is 17 residues long. Trimming left V 4 bases short and J 9 bases short, with 26 bases between. In germline, CDR1 is SGDLS, CDR2 YYNGEE. Written as DNA, the CDR3 is TGTGCCAGCAGCTCAAATCCGAGGGAGATGAGGATTGGTGAGCAGTTCTTC. This encodes CASSSNPREMRIGEQFF.

This clonotype was seen a few times. The chain combines TRBV12-3 or TRBV12-4 with TRBJ2-1; 9 positions agree with TRBD1. This CDR3 comprises 15 residues. The ends lost 5 bases at V and 3 bases at J; junction bases unmatched: 5. CDR3 in DNA: TGTGCCAGCAGTAGACAGGGGGAAAACTACAATGAGCAGTTCTTC. This codes for CASSRQGENYNEQFF.

This clonotype has ten or more counts. The V call is TRBV2, the J call TRBJ2-7; TRBD2 matches at 7 bases. Trimming at V came to 7 bases and at J to 3 bases, leaving 6 bases not matched to a gene. The CDR3 loop spans 13 amino acids. CDR1 is SNHLY and CDR2 is FYNNEI in the germline V gene. The CDR3 DNA reads TGTGCCAGCACCTCCGGGACTATCTACGAGCAGTACTTC. Its protein product is CASTSGTIYEQYF.

In this sample, this clonotype turned up many times. This chain uses TRBV11-3 with TRBJ2-1; a weak D match, TRBD1 (6 bases). V lost 5 bases to trimming and J lost 10 bases, with 9 bases between them. Germline V gene sequence: CDR1 SGHNT, CDR2 YENEEA. This CDR3 spans 11 amino acids. The DNA for the CDR3 is TGTGCCAGCAGCACCGACAGGGAGCAGTTCTTC. Encoded protein: CASSTDREQFF.

This clonotype was seen only a few times. The chain carries TRBV19 and TRBJ2-7; TRBD1 is a possible D gene (5 bases). Trimming left V 3 bases short and J 4 bases short, with 13 bases between. Germline-derived CDR1 and CDR2 are LNHDA and SQIVND (reference sequence). The CDR3 extends over 14 amino acids. The CDR3 bases are TGTGCCAGTAGTATTCAAGGGGCGGAATACGAGCAGTACTTC. Translating it yields CASSIQGAEYEQYF.

This clonotype has a handful of counts. The rearrangement links TRBV28 to TRBJ2-7; TRBD1 aligns across 9 bases. The CDR3 sequence is 14 residues long. Unmatched junction bases numbered 12, after V lost 11 bases and J lost 4 bases. Germline V CDR1 and CDR2: MDHEN, SYDVKM. In DNA, the CDR3 is TGTGCCGGCTTCGGCCCGGGACAGGGATACGAGCAGTACTTC. Translating it yields CAGFGPGQGYEQYF.